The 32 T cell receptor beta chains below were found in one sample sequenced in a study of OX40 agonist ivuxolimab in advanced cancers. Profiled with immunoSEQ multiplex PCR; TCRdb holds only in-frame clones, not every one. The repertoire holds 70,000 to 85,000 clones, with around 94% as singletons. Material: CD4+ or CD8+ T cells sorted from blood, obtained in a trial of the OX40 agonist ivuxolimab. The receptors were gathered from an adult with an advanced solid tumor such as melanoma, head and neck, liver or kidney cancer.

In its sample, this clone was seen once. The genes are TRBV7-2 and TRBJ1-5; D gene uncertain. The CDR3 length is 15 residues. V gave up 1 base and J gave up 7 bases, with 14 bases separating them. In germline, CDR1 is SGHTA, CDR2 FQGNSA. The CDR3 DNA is TGTGCCAGCAGCTTAGTTGGCCCGGCGGGACAGCCCCAGCATTTT. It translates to CASSLVGPAGQPQHF.

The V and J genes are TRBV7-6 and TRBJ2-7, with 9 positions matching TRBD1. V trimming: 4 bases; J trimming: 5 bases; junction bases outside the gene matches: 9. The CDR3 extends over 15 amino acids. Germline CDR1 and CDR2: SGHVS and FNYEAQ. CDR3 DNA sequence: TGTGCCAGCAGCTCCCGGGGACAGGGTAGACACGAGCAGTACTTC. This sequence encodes CASSSRGQGRHEQYF.

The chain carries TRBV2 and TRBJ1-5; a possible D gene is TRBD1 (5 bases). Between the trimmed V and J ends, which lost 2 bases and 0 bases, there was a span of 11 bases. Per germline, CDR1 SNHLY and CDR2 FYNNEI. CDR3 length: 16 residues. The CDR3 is CASSESAGNSNQPQHF. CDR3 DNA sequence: TGTGCCAGCAGTGAATCGGCAGGGAATAGCAATCAGCCCCAGCATTTT. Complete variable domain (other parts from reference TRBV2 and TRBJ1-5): EPEVTQTPSHQVTQMGQEVILRCVPISNHLYFYWYRQILGQKVEFLVSFYNNEISEKSEIFDDQFSVERPDGSNFTLKIRSTKLEDSAMYFCASSESAGNSNQPQHFGDGTRLSIL.

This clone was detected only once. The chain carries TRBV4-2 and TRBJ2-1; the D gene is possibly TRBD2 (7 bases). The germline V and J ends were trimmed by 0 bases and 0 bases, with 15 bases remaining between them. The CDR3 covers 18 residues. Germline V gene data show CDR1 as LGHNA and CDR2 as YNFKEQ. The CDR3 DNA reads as TGTGCCAGCAGCCAAGATCCAAACAGGGAGGGCTCCTACAATGAGCAGTTCTTC. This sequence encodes CASSQDPNREGSYNEQFF.

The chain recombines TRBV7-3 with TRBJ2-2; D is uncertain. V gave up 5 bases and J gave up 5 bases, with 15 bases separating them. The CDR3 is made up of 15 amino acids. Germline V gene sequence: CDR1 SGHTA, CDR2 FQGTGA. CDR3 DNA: TGTGCCAGCAGCCCGGACCTTATAGGTACCGGGGAGCTGTTTTTT. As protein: CASSPDLIGTGELFF.

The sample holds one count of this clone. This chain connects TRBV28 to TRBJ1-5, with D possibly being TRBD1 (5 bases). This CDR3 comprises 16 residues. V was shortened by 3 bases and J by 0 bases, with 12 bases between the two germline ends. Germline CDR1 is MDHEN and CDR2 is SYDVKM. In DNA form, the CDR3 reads TGTGCCAGCAGTTTCGGTGGCAGGGTTAGCAATCAGCCCCAGCATTTT. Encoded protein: CASSFGGRVSNQPQHF.

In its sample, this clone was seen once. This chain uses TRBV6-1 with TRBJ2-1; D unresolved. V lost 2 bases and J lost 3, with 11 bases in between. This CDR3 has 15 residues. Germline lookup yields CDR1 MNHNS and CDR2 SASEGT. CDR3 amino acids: CASSESDLDYNEQFF. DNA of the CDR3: TGTGCCAGCAGTGAATCGGACCTAGACTACAATGAGCAGTTCTTC.

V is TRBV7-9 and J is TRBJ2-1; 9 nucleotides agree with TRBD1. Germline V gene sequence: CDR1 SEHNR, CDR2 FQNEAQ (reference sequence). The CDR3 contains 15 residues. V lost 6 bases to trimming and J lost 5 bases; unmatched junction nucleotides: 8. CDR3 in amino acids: CASSAGQGLDNEQFF. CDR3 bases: TGTGCCAGCAGTGCGGGACAGGGTCTTGACAATGAGCAGTTCTTC.

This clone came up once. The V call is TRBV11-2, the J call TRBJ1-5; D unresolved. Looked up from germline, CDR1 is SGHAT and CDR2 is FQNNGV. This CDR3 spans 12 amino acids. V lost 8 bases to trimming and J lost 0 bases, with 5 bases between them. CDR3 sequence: CASLGSNQPQHF. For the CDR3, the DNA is TGTGCCAGCCTTGGTAGCAATCAGCCCCAGCATTTT.

The CDR3 DNA reads TGTGCCAGCACCCTCCTCAAGCAGGGGGATCAGCCCCAGCATTTT. This encodes CASTLLKQGDQPQHF. V gene TRBV5-6 combines with J gene TRBJ1-5, with 7 bases aligning to TRBD1. V shed 6 bases and J 5 bases; nucleotides not matched to a gene: 11. The CDR3 consists of 15 residues. Per the germline V gene, CDR1 is SGHDT and CDR2 is YYEEEE.

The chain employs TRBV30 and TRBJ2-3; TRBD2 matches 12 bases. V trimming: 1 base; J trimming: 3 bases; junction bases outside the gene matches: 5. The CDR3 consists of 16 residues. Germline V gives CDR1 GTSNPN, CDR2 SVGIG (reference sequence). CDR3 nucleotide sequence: TGTGCCTGGAGTGCCCGTGGACTAGCGGGAACAGATACGCAGTATTTT. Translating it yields CAWSARGLAGTDTQYF.

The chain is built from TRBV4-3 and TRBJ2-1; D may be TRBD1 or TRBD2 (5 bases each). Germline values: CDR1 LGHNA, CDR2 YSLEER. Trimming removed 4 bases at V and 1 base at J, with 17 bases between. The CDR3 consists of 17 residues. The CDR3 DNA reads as TGCGCCAGCAGCCCTTTATGGGGCGGAGGATCCTACAATGAGCAGTTCTTC. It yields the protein CASSPLWGGGSYNEQFF.

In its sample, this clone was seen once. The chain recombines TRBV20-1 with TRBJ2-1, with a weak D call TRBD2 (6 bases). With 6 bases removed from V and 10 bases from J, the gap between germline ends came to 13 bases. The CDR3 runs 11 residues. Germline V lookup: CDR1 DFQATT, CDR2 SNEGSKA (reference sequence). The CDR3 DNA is TGCAGTGCCATTAGCGGAGTGGAGCAGTTCTTC. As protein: CSAISGVEQFF.

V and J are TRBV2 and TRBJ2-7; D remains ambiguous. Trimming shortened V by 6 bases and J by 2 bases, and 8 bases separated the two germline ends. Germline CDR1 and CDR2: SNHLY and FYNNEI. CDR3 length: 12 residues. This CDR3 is CASRTEAYEQYF. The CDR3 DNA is TGTGCCAGCAGGACGGAAGCCTACGAGCAGTACTTC.

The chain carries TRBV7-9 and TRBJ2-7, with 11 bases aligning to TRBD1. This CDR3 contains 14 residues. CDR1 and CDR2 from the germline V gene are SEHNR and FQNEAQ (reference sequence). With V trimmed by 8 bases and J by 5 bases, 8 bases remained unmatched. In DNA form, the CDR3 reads TGTGCCAGCCAACCGGGACAGGGGGAGAACGAGCAGTACTTC. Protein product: CASQPGQGENEQYF.

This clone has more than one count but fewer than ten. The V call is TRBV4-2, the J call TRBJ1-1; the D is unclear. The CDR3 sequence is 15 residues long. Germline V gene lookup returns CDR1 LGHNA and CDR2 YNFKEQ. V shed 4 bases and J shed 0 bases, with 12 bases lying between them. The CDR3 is CASSLARGMNTEAFF. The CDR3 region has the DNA TGTGCCAGCAGCCTTGCCCGAGGCATGAACACTGAAGCTTTCTTT.

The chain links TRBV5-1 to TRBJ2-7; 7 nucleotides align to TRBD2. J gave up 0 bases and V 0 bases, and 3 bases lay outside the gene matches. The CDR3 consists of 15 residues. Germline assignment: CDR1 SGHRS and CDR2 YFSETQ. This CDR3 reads CASSLVSGFSYEQYF. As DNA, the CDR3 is TGCGCCAGCAGCTTGGTTAGCGGGTTCTCCTACGAGCAGTACTTC.

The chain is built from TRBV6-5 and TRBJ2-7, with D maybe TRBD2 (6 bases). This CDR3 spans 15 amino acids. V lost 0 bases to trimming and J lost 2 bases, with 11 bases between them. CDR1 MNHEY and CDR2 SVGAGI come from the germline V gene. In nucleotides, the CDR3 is TGTGCCAGCAGTTACTCCGGGGGTCTTGCCTACGAGCAGTACTTC. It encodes CASSYSGGLAYEQYF.

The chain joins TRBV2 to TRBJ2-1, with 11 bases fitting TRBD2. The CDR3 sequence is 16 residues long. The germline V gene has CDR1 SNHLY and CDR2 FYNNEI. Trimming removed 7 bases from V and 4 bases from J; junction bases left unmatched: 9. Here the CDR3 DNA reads TGTGCCAGCAAAGCTAGCGGGAGGAATTATTACAATGAGCAGTTCTTC. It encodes CASKASGRNYYNEQFF.

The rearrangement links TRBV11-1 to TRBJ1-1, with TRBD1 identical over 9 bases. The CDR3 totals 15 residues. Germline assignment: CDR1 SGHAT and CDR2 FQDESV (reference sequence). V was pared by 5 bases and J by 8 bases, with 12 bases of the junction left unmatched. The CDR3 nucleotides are TGTGCCAGCAGCCATCCGGACAGGGGAGTTGTGGAAGCTTTCTTT. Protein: CASSHPDRGVVEAFF.

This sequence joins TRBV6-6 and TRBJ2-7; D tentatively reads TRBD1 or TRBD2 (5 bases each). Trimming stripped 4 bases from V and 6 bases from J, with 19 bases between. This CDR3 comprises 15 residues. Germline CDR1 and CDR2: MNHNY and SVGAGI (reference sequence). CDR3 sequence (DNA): TGTGCCAGCAGTTTATCGGGGCCAGGGTATACCGAGCAGTACTTC. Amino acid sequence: CASSLSGPGYTEQYF.

The CDR3 loop reads CARSFAPVRSTHYEQYF. The CDR3 DNA sequence: TGTGCCAGAAGCTTTGCCCCAGTCCGAAGTACCCACTACGAGCAGTACTTC. The J gene is TRBJ2-7, the V gene TRBV7-5; the table's D gene call, TRBD1, was not cross checked with the DNA. TRBV7-5 represents a pseudogene. The CDR3 sequence is 17 residues long.

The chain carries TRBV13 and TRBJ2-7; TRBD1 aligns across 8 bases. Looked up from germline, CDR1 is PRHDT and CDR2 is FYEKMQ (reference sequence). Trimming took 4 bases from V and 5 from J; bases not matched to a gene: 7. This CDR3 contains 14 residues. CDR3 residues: CASSSSGGRNEQYF. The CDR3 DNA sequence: TGTGCCAGCAGCTCTTCAGGGGGCCGCAACGAGCAGTACTTC.

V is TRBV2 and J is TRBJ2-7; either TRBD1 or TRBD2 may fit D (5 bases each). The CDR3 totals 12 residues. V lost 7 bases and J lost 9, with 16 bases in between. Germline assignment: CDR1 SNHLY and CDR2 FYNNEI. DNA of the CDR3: TGTGCCAGCATCAGGGATGAGGGCGGGCAGTACTTC. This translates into CASIRDEGGQYF.

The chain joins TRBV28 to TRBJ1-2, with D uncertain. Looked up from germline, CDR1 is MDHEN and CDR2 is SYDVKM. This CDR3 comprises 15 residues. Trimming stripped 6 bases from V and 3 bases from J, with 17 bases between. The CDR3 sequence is CASSIGGRAYYGYTF. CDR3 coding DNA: TGTGCCAGCAGCATAGGCGGAAGGGCTTACTATGGCTACACCTTC.

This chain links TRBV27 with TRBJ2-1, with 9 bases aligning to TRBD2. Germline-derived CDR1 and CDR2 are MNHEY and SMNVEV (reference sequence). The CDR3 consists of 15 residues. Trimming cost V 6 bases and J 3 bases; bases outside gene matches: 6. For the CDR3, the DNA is TGTGCCAGCAGCCTTAGACTAGCGGTCTACAATGAGCAGTTCTTC. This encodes CASSLRLAVYNEQFF.

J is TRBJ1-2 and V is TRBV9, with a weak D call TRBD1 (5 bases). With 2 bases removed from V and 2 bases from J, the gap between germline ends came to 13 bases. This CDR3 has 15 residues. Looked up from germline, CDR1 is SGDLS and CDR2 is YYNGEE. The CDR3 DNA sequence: TGTGCCAGCAGCGTCCAGGGAGAGGGGAACTATGGCTACACCTTC. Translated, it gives CASSVQGEGNYGYTF.

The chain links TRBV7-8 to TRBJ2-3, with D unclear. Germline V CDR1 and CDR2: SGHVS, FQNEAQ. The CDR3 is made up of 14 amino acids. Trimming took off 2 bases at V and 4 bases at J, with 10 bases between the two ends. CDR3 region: CASSLFKVADTQYF. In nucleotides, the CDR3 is TGTGCCAGCAGCTTATTCAAGGTCGCAGATACGCAGTATTTT. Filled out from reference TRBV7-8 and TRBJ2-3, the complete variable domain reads GAGVSQSPRYKVAKRGQDVALRCDPISGHVSLFWYQQALGQGPEFLTYFQNEAQLDKSGLPSDRFFAERPEGSVSTLKIQRTQQEDSAVYLCASSLFKVADTQYFGPGTRLTVL.

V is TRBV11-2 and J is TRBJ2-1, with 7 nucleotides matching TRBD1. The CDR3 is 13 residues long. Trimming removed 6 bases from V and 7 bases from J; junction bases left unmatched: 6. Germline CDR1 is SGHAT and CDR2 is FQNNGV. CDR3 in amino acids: CASRNRQGNEQFF. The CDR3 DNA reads TGTGCCAGCAGGAACCGACAGGGAAATGAGCAGTTCTTC.

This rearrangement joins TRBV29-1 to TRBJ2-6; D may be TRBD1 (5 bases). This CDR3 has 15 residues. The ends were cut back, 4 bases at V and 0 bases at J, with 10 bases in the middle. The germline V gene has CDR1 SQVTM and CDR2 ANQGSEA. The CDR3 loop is CSVVETVSGANVLTF. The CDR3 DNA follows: TGCAGCGTTGTAGAGACAGTCTCTGGGGCCAACGTCCTGACTTTC.

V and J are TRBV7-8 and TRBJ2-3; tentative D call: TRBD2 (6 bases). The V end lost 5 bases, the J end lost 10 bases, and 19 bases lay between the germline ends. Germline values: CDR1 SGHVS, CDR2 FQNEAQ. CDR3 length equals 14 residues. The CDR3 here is CASSPDLWTMAQYF. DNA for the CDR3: TGTGCCAGCAGCCCAGACCTTTGGACTATGGCGCAGTATTTT.

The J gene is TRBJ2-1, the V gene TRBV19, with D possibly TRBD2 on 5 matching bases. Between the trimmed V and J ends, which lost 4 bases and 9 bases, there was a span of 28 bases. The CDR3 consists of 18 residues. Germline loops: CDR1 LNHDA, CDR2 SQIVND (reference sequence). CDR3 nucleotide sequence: TGTGCCAGTAGTAAGGTGGTTTTTAGAGGAGTCCAAGAGGGTGAGCAGTTCTTC. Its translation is CASSKVVFRGVQEGEQFF. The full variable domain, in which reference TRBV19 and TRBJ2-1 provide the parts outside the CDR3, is DGGITQSPKYLFRKEGQNVTLSCEQNLNHDAMYWYRQDPGQGLRLIYYSQIVNDFQKGDIAEGYSVSREKKESFPLTVTSAQKNPTAFYLCASSKVVFRGVQEGEQFFGPGTRLTVL.